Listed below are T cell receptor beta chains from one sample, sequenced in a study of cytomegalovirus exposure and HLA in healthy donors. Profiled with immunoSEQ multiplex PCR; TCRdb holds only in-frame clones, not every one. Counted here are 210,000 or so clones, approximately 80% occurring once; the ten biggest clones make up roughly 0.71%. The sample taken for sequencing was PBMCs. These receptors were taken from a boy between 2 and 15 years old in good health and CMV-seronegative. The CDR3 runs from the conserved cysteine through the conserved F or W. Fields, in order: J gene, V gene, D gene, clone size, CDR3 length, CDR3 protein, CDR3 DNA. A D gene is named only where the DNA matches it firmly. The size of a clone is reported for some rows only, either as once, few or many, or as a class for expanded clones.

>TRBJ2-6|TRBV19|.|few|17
CASSRSGDLSGANVLTF
TGTGCCAGTAGTAGGTCGGGAGACCTCTCTGGGGCCAACGTCCTGACTTTC
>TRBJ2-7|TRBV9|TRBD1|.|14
CASSAGDRGDEQYF
TGTGCCAGCAGCGCAGGGGACAGAGGTGACGAGCAGTACTTC
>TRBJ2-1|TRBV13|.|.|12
CASSLESNEQFF
TGTGCCAGCAGCTTGGAGAGCAATGAGCAGTTCTTC
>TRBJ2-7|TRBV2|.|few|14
CASSTPGQAYEQYF
TGTGCCAGCAGTACTCCGGGACAAGCCTACGAGCAGTACTTC
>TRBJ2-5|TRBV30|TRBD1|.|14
CAWRGDRVFETQYF
TGTGCCTGGAGGGGGGACAGGGTGTTCGAGACCCAGTACTTC
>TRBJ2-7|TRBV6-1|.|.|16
CASSARPVVVSYEQYF
TGTGCCAGCAGTGCTAGACCAGTCGTCGTGTCCTACGAGCAGTACTTC
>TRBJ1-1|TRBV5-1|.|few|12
CASSFDFTEAFF
TGCGCCAGCAGCTTTGACTTCACTGAAGCTTTCTTT
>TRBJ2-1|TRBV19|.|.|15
CAIARSVRTYNEQFF
TGTGCCATCGCGAGGTCCGTCCGAACCTACAATGAGCAGTTCTTC
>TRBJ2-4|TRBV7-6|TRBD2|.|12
CASSGAGSIQYF
TGTGCCAGCAGTGGAGCGGGAAGCATTCAGTACTTC
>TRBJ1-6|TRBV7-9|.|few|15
CASSLVTGGDSPLHF
TGTGCCAGCAGCTTAGTAACTGGGGGGGATTCACCCCTCCACTTT
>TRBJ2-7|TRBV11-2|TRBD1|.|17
CASSRNWGQGPFYEQYF
TGTGCCAGCAGCCGAAACTGGGGACAGGGGCCCTTTTACGAGCAGTACTTC
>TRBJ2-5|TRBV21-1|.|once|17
CASSKGREAAGQETQYF
TGTGCCAGCAGCAAAGGTCGAGAAGCCGCCGGGCAAGAGACCCAGTACTTC
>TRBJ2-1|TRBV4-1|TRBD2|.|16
CASSQEGLAGDNEQFF
TGCGCCAGCAGCCAAGAGGGACTAGCGGGGGACAATGAGCAGTTCTTC
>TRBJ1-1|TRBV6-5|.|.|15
CASSYSRELGTEAFF
TGTGCCAGCAGTTACTCGAGGGAACTCGGCACTGAAGCTTTCTTT
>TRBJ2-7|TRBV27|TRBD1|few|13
CASRWTGRHEQYF
TGTGCCAGCAGATGGACAGGCCGTCACGAGCAGTACTTC
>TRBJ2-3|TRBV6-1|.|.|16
CASSEEVASRTDTQYF
TGTGCCAGCAGTGAAGAAGTGGCCAGTCGCACAGATACGCAGTATTTT
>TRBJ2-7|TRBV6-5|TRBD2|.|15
CASSYLAALGYEQYF
TGTGCCAGCAGTTATCTAGCGGCTTTGGGCTACGAGCAGTACTTC
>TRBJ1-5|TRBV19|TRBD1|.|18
CASSTRQGGTRSNQPQHF
TGTGCCAGTAGTACCAGACAGGGGGGGACGAGAAGCAATCAGCCCCAGCATTTT
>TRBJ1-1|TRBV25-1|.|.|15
CASSESGGSNTEAFF
TGTGCCAGCAGTGAATCAGGAGGGAGCAACACTGAAGCTTTCTTT
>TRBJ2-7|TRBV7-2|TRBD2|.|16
CASSYPPGTSRYEQYF
TGTGCCAGCAGCTACCCGCCCGGGACTAGCAGGTACGAGCAGTACTTC
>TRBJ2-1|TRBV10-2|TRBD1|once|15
CASCDQGQGYNEQFF
TGCGCCAGCTGTGATCAGGGACAGGGTTACAATGAGCAGTTCTTC
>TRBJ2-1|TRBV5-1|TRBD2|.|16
CASSLALGAGENEQFF
TGCGCCAGCAGCTTGGCACTTGGAGCGGGAGAGAATGAGCAGTTCTTC
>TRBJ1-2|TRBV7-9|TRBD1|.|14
CASSNRQGPYGYTF
TGTGCCAGCAGTAACCGACAGGGGCCCTATGGCTACACCTTC
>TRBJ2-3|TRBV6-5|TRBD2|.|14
CASWRGAGTDTQYF
TGTGCCAGCTGGCGGGGGGCTGGTACAGATACGCAGTATTTT
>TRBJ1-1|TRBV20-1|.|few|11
CSARSGTEAFF
TGCAGTGCTAGATCAGGGACTGAAGCTTTCTTT
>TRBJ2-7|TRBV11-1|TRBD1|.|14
CASSLVGTGGVQYF
TGTGCCAGCAGCTTAGTAGGGACAGGGGGCGTGCAGTACTTC
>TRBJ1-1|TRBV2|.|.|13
CASNHDIPTEAFF
TGTGCCAGCAACCACGACATTCCCACTGAAGCTTTCTTT
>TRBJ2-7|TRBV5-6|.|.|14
CASGKSAGAYEQYF
TGTGCCAGCGGGAAAAGCGCAGGGGCCTACGAGCAGTACTTC
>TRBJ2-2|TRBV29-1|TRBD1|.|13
CSVVGTGPGELFF
TGCAGCGTTGTGGGGACAGGGCCCGGGGAGCTGTTTTTT